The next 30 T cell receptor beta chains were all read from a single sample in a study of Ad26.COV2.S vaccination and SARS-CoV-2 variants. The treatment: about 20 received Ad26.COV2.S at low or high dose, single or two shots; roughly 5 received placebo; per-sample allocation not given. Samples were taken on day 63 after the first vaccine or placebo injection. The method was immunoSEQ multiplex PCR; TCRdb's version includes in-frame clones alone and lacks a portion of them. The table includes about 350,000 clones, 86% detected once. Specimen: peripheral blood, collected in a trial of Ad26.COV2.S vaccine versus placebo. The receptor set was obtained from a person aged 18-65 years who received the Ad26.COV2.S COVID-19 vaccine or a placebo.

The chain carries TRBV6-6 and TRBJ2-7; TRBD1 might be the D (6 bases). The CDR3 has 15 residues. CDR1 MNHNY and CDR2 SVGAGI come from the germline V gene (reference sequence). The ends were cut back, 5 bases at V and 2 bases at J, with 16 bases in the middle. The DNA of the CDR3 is TGTGCCAGCAGTCCAGGGGCTCGCCACACCTACGAGCAGTACTTC. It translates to CASSPGARHTYEQYF.

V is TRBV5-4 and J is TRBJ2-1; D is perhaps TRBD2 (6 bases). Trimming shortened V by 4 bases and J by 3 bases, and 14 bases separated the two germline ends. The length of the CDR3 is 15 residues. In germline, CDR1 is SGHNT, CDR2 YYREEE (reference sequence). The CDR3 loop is CASSLGGSDYNEQFF. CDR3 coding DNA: TGTGCCAGCAGCCTTGGAGGGTCCGACTACAATGAGCAGTTCTTC.

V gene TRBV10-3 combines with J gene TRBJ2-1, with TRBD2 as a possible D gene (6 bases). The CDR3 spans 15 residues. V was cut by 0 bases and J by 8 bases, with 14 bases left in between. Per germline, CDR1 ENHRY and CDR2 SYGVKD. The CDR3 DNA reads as TGTGCCATCAGTGAGTCGACGGGCGGGGTGGATGAGCAGTTCTTC. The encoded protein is CAISESTGGVDEQFF.

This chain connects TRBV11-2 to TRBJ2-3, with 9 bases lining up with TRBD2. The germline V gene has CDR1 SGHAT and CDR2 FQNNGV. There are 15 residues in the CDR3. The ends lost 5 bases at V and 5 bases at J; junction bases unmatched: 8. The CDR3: CASSTVAGVVDTQYF. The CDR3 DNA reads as TGTGCCAGCAGCACGGTAGCGGGAGTGGTAGATACGCAGTATTTT.

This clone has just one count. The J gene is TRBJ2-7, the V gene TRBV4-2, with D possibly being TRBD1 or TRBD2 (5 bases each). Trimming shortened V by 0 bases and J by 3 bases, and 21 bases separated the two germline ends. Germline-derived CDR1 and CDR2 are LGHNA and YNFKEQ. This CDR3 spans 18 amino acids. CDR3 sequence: CASSQDEGWTRSYYEQYF. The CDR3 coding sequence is TGTGCCAGCAGCCAAGATGAGGGGTGGACGCGGAGCTACTACGAGCAGTACTTC.

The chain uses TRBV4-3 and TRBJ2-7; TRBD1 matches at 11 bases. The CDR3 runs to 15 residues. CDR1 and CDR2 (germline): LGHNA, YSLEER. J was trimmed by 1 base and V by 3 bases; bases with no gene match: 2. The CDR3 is CASSHGTGGSYEQYF. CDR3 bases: TGCGCCAGCAGCCACGGGACAGGGGGTTCCTACGAGCAGTACTTC.

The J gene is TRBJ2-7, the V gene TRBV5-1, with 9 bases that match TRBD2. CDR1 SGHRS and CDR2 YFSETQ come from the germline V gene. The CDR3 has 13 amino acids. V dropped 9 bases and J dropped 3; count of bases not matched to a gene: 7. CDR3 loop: CATSTTSGYEQYF. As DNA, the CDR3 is TGCGCCACTTCGACGACTAGCGGCTACGAGCAGTACTTC.

In nucleotides, the CDR3 is TGTGCCAGCAGTCCGCTGGGGCTAGCGGACTACCAAGAGACCCAGTACTTC. Protein sequence: CASSPLGLADYQETQYF. The V gene is TRBV27, the J gene TRBJ2-5; 7 bases are a match to TRBD2. Germline CDR1 MNHEY, CDR2 SMNVEV (reference sequence). Losses at the gene ends were 5 bases for V and 0 bases for J; bases not matched to a gene: 12. The CDR3 runs to 17 residues.

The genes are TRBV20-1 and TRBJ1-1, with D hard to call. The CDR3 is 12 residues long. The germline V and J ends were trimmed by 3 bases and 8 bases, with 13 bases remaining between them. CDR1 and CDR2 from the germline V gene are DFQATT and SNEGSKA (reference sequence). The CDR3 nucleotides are TGCAGTGCTAGTCAGCAAACGCTAGAAGCTTTCTTT. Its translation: CSASQQTLEAFF.

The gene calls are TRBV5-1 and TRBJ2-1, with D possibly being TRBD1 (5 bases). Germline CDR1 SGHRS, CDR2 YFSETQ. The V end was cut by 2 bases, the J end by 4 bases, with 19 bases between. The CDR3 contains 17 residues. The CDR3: CASSFWGERKEYNEQFF. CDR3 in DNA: TGCGCCAGCAGCTTCTGGGGCGAGAGAAAAGAGTACAATGAGCAGTTCTTC.

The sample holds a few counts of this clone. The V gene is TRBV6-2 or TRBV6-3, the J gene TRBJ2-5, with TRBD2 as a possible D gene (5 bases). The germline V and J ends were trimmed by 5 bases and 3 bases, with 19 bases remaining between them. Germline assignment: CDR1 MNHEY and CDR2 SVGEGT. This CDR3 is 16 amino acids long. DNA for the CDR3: TGTGCCAGCAGTCCGCCCGTGTGGAGGCCTGAAGAGACCCAGTACTTC. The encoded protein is CASSPPVWRPEETQYF.

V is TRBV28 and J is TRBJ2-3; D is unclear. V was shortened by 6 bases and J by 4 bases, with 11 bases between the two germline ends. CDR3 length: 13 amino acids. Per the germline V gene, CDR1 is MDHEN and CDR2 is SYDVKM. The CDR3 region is CASRGWVPDTQYF. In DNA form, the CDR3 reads TGTGCCAGCAGGGGTTGGGTACCAGATACGCAGTATTTT.

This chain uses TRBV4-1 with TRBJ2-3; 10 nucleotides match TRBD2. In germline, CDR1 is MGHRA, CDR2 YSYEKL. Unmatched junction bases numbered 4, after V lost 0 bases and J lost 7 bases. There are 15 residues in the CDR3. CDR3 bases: TGCGCCAGCAGCCAAGATCGTAGCGGGGGGAATACGCAGTATTTT. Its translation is CASSQDRSGGNTQYF.

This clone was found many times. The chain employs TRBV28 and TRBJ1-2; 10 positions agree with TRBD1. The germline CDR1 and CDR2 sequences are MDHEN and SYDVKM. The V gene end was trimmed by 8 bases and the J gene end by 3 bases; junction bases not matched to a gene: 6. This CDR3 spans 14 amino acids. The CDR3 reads CASRQGAGDYGYTF. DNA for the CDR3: TGTGCCAGCCGACAGGGGGCCGGTGACTATGGCTACACCTTC.

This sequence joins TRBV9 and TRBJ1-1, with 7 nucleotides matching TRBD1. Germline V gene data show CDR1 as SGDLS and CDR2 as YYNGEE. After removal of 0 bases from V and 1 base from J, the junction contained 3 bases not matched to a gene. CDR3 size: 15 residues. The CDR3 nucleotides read TGTGCCAGCAGCGTAGGGGACAGTAGGAACACTGAAGCTTTCTTT. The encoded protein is CASSVGDSRNTEAFF.

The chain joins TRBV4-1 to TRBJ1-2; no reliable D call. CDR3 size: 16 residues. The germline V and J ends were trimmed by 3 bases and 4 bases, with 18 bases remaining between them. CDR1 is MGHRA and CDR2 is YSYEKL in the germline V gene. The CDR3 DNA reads TGCGCCAGCAGCCAGGTGGTTCTGGAGGCTGGCTATGGCTACACCTTC. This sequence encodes CASSQVVLEAGYGYTF.

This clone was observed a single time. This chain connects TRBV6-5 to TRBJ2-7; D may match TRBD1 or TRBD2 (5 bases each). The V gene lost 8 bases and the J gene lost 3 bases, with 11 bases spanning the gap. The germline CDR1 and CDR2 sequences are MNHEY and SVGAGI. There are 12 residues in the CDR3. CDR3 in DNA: TGTGCCAGCGTATGGGGACGCTACGAGCAGTACTTC. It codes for CASVWGRYEQYF.

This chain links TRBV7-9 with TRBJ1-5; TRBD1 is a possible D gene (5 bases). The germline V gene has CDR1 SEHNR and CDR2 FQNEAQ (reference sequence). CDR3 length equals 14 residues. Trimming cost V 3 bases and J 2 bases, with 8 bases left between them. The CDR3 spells CASSLGQGNQPQHF. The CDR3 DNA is TGTGCCAGCAGCTTGGGGCAGGGCAATCAGCCCCAGCATTTT.

The CDR3 nucleotides read TGTGCCAGCAGCCAAGATCAGGTAGGAGGATTTCAGCCCCAGCATTTT. It yields the protein CASSQDQVGGFQPQHF. The chain is built from TRBV4-2 and TRBJ1-5; D not resolved. This CDR3 is 16 amino acids long. The V gene's germline CDR1 is LGHNA and CDR2 YNFKEQ. Deletions cut 0 bases from V and 6 bases from J, with 15 bases between.

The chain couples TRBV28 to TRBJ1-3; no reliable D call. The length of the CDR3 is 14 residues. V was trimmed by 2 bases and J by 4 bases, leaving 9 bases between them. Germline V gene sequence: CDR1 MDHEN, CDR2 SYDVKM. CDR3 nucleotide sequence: TGTGCCAGCAGTTTACCTCCCGGGGGAAACACCATATATTTT. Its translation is CASSLPPGGNTIYF.

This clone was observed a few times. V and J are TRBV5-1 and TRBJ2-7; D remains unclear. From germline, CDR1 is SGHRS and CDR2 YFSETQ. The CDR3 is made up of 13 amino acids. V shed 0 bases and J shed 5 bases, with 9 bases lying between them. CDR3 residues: CASSLEMGNEQYF. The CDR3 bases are TGCGCCAGCAGCTTGGAAATGGGCAACGAGCAGTACTTC.

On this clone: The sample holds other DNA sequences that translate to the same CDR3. Here the CDR3 reads CAWGEGGTEAFF. The DNA for the CDR3 is TGTGCCTGGGGAGAGGGTGGCACTGAAGCTTTCTTT. The rearrangement links TRBV30 to TRBJ1-1; no definite D call. The CDR3 totals 12 residues. Per the germline V gene, CDR1 is GTSNPN and CDR2 is SVGIG (reference sequence). V lost 5 bases, J lost 4 bases, and 11 bases lay in between.

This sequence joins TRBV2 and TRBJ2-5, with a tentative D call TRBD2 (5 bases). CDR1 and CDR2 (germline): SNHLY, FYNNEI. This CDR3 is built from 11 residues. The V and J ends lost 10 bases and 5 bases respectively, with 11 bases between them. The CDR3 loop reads CAIGSPETQYF. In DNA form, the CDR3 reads TGTGCCATTGGGAGTCCCGAGACCCAGTACTTC. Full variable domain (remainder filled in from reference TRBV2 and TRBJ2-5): EPEVTQTPSHQVTQMGQEVILRCVPISNHLYFYWYRQILGQKVEFLVSFYNNEISEKSEIFDDQFSVERPDGSNFTLKIRSTKLEDSAMYFCAIGSPETQYFGPGTRLLVL.

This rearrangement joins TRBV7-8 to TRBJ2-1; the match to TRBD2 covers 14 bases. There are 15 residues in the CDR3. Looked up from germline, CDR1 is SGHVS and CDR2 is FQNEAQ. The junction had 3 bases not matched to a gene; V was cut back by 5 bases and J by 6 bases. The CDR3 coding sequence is TGTGCCAGCAGCACGACTAGCGGGAGGGCCAATGAGCAGTTCTTC. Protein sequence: CASSTTSGRANEQFF. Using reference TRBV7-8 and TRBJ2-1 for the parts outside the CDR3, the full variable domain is GAGVSQSPRYKVAKRGQDVALRCDPISGHVSLFWYQQALGQGPEFLTYFQNEAQLDKSGLPSDRFFAERPEGSVSTLKIQRTQQEDSAVYLCASSTTSGRANEQFFGPGTRLTVL.

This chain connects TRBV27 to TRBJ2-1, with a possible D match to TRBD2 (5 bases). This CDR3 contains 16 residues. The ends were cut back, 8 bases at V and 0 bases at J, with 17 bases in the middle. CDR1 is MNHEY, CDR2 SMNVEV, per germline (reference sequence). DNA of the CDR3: TGTGCCAGCCGGTCTGCGGGCCCTAGCTCCTACAATGAGCAGTTCTTC. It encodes CASRSAGPSSYNEQFF.

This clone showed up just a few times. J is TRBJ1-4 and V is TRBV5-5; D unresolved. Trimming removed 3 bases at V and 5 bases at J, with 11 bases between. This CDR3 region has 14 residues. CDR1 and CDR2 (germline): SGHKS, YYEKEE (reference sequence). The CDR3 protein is CASSWRAENEKLFF. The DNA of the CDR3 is TGTGCCAGCAGCTGGAGGGCAGAGAATGAAAAACTGTTTTTT. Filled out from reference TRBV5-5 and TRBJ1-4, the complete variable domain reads DAGVTQSPTHLIKTRGQQVTLRCSPISGHKSVSWYQQVLGQGPQFIFQYYEKEERGRGNFPDRFSARQFPNYSSELNVNALLLGDSALYLCASSWRAENEKLFFGSGTQLSVL.

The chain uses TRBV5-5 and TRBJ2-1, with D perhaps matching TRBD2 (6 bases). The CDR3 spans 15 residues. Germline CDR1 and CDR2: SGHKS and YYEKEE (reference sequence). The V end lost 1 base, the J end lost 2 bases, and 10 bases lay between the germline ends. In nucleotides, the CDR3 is TGTGCCAGCAGCTTGACGGGACTGGCCTACAATGAGCAGTTCTTC. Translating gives CASSLTGLAYNEQFF.

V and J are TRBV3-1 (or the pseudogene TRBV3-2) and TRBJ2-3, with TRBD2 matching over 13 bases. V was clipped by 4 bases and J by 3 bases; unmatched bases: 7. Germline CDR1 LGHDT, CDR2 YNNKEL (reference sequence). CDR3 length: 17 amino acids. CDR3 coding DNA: TGTGCCAGCAGCCCGACTAGCGGGGGGTTTCATACAGATACGCAGTATTTT. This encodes CASSPTSGGFHTDTQYF.

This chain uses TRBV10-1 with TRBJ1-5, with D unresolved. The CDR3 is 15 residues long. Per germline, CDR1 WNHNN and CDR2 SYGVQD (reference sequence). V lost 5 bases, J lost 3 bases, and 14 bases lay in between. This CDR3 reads CASSSGSGINQPQHF. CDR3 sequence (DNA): TGCGCCAGCAGTTCGGGCAGTGGGATCAATCAGCCCCAGCATTTT.

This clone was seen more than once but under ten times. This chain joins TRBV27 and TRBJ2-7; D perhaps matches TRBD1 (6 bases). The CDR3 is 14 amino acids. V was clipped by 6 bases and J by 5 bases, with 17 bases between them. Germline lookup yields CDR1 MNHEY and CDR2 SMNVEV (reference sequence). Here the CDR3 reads CASRGWDKDHEQYF. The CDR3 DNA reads TGTGCCAGCAGAGGGTGGGACAAGGACCACGAGCAGTACTTC.